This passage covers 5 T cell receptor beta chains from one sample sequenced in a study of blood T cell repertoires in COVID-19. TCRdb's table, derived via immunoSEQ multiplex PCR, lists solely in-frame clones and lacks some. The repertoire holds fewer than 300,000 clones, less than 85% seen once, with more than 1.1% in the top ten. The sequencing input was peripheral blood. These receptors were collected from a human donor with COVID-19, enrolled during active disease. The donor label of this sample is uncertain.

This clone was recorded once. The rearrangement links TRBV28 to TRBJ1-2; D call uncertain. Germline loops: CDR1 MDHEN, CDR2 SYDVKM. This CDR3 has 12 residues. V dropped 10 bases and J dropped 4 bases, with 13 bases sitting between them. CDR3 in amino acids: CATQLRLYGYTF. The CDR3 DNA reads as TGTGCCACCCAACTCCGCCTCTATGGCTACACCTTC.

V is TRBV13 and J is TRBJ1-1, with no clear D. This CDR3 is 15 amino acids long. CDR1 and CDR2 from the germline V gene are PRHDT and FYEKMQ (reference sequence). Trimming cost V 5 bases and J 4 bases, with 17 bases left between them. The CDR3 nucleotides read TGTGCCAGCAGCCCACGCCAGGACGGGAGCACTGAAGCTTTCTTT. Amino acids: CASSPRQDGSTEAFF.

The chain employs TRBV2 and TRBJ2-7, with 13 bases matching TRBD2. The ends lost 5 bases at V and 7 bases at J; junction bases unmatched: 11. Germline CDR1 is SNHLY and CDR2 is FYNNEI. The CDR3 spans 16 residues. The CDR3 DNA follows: TGTGCCAGCAGTCCACCGCGGACTAGCGGGAGACGGGAGCAGTACTTC. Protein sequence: CASSPPRTSGRREQYF.

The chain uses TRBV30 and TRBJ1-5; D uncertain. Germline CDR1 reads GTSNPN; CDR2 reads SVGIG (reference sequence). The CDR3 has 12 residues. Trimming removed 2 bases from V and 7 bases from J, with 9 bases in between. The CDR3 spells CAWSPSGQPQHF. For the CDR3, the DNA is TGTGCCTGGAGTCCGTCGGGGCAGCCCCAGCATTTT.

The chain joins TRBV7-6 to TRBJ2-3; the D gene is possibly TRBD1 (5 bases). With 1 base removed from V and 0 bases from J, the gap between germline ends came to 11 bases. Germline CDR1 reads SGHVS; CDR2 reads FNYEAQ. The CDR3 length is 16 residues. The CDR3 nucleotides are TGTGCCAGCAGCTTAGTGGGGCCCTCCAGCACAGATACGCAGTATTTT. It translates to CASSLVGPSSTDTQYF.